A single sample gave rise to the 29 T cell receptor beta chains below, sequenced in a study of blood T cell dynamics during melanoma immunotherapy. TCRdb's table, derived via immunoSEQ multiplex PCR, lists solely in-frame clones and lacks some. The sample has fewer than 3,000 clones; around nine tenths are singletons. Indicated time point: week 3, after first cycle of checkpoint inhibitor. Specimen: blood, collected from a patient treated with checkpoint blockade. The receptor source for this set is a human donor with melanoma.

The rearrangement links TRBV9 to TRBJ2-1; D unresolved. The V gene lost 0 bases and the J gene lost 8 bases, with 12 bases spanning the gap. This CDR3 is 14 amino acids long. Germline V gives CDR1 SGDLS, CDR2 YYNGEE. The DNA of the CDR3 is TGTGCCAGCAGCGTAGCAGCGAGTATCCATGAGCAGTTCTTC. Translation gives CASSVAASIHEQFF.

This chain joins TRBV28 and TRBJ2-7, with 9 positions matching TRBD1. This CDR3 region has 15 residues. Germline V gene data show CDR1 as MDHEN and CDR2 as SYDVKM. The J segment lost 0 bases and the V segment lost 7 bases, leaving 7 bases of the junction unmatched. CDR3 sequence reads: CASTPGQGHSYEQYF. In DNA, the CDR3 is TGTGCCAGCACCCCGGGACAGGGCCACTCCTACGAGCAGTACTTC.

The chain recombines TRBV19 with TRBJ2-5; D gene ambiguous. Per the germline V gene, CDR1 is LNHDA and CDR2 is SQIVND (reference sequence). The CDR3 is 15 amino acids. V lost 1 base to trimming and J lost 4 bases, with 13 bases between them. The CDR3 region is CASSIGPYNRETQYF. The CDR3 DNA is TGTGCCAGTAGTATAGGACCATACAATCGAGAGACCCAGTACTTC.

CDR3 DNA: TGTGGTTCCTGCGGGAGTACCCCGTCGACCTACGAGCAGTACTTC. It specifies CGSCGSTPSTYEQYF. The chain combines TRBV28 with TRBJ2-7, with TRBD2 matching 7 bases. The CDR3 is made up of 15 amino acids. Germline CDR1 is MDHEN and CDR2 is SYDVKM.

This chain links TRBV5-1 with TRBJ2-1, with 7 positions matching TRBD2. The CDR3 extends over 15 amino acids. From germline, CDR1 is SGHRS and CDR2 YFSETQ. Germline trimming cut 4 bases from V and 2 bases from J; bases unmatched to any gene: 6. CDR3 DNA: TGCGCCAGCAGCCCCCAGGCGGGAGCCTACAATGAGCAGTTCTTC. Translation gives CASSPQAGAYNEQFF.

This chain joins TRBV10-1 and TRBJ2-7; D call uncertain. Germline V lookup: CDR1 WNHNN, CDR2 SYGVQD (reference sequence). The CDR3 length is 11 residues. V was clipped by 8 bases and J by 6 bases, with 11 bases between them. CDR3 in amino acids: CASSTLREQYF. The CDR3 DNA reads TGCGCCAGCTCGACCCTGCGCGAGCAGTACTTC.

V is TRBV4-3 and J is TRBJ2-1; 14 bases map to TRBD2. CDR1 is LGHNA, CDR2 YSLEER, per germline. Germline trimming cut 1 base from V and 7 bases from J; bases unmatched to any gene: 0. This CDR3 is built from 15 residues. As DNA, the CDR3 is TGCGCCAGCAGCCAAGGACTAGCGGGAGGGAATGAGCAGTTCTTC. This gives the protein CASSQGLAGGNEQFF.

This chain joins TRBV7-9 and TRBJ2-7; maybe TRBD1 (6 bases). From germline, CDR1 is SEHNR and CDR2 FQNEAQ (reference sequence). The CDR3 spans 16 residues. Trimming left V 0 bases short and J 5 bases short, with 17 bases between. This chain's CDR3 is CASSLAHRQGSDEQYF. CDR3 DNA sequence: TGTGCCAGCAGCTTAGCTCACCGGCAGGGGAGCGACGAGCAGTACTTC. Full variable domain (missing parts from reference TRBV7-9 and TRBJ2-7): DTGVSQNPRHKITKRGQNVTFRCDPISEHNRLYWYRQTLGQGPEFLTYFQNEAQLEKSRLLSDRFSAERPKGSFSTLEIQRTEQGDSAMYLCASSLAHRQGSDEQYFGPGTRLTVT.

The chain is built from TRBV6-4 and TRBJ1-2; no firm D call. The CDR3 has 14 amino acids. Germline CDR1 is MRHNA and CDR2 is SNTAGT. The V end was cut by 4 bases, the J end by 0 bases, with 9 bases between. CDR3 residues: CASSGSAANYGYTF. The CDR3 DNA reads as TGTGCCAGCAGTGGATCGGCAGCTAACTATGGCTACACCTTC.

This chain uses TRBV5-8 with TRBJ1-6; D remains unclear. The CDR3 runs 11 residues. Germline CDR1 SGHTS, CDR2 YDEGEE. V lost 3 bases, J lost 10 bases, and 5 bases lay in between. CDR3 sequence: CASSSGSPLHF. CDR3 DNA: TGTGCCAGCAGCTCGGGGTCACCCCTCCACTTT.

The V gene is TRBV4-2, the J gene TRBJ1-1, with 7 bases lining up with TRBD1. The germline gives CDR1 LGHNA, CDR2 YNFKEQ. The V gene end was trimmed by 0 bases and the J gene end by 5 bases; junction bases not matched to a gene: 6. CDR3 size: 15 residues. The DNA of the CDR3 is TGTGCCAGCAGCCAAGATCACAGGGGAGGAACTGAAGCTTTCTTT. Protein: CASSQDHRGGTEAFF.

The chain has TRBV7-9 and TRBJ2-2; 10 positions match TRBD2. J gave up 2 bases and V 6 bases, and 6 bases lay outside the gene matches. This CDR3 region has 16 residues. Germline assignment: CDR1 SEHNR and CDR2 FQNEAQ (reference sequence). CDR3 coding DNA: TGTGCCAGCAGTTTACTAGCGGGACGTAACACCGGGGAGCTGTTTTTT. Translating it yields CASSLLAGRNTGELFF.

This chain links TRBV5-8 with TRBJ1-6; a weak D match, TRBD1 (5 bases). The germline V and J ends were trimmed by 1 base and 10 bases, with 18 bases remaining between them. Germline values: CDR1 SGHTS, CDR2 YDEGEE. The CDR3 is 16 residues long. The CDR3 spells CASSLYAGPYTSPLHF. The CDR3 DNA reads as TGTGCCAGCAGCTTGTATGCGGGGCCATACACCTCACCCCTCCACTTT.

The chain uses TRBV5-1 and TRBJ1-5; no clear D. The CDR3 is made up of 11 amino acids. Germline lookup yields CDR1 SGHRS and CDR2 YFSETQ. Trimming removed 0 bases from V and 12 bases from J, with 7 bases in between. CDR3 loop: CASSLDRVQHF. CDR3 coding DNA: TGCGCCAGCAGCTTGGACCGGGTCCAGCATTTT.

CDR3 protein: CASSVGRAGAGEQFF. The CDR3 DNA follows: TGTGCCAGCAGCGTAGGGCGGGCAGGGGCAGGAGAGCAGTTCTTC. The chain carries TRBV9 and TRBJ2-1, with D perhaps TRBD1 (6 bases). Trimming removed 0 bases at V and 10 bases at J, with 17 bases between. CDR1 and CDR2 from the germline V gene are SGDLS and YYNGEE. This CDR3 region has 15 residues.

The CDR3 nucleotides read TGTGCCAGCAGCTTAACCGGGTGGGAGCAGTTCTTC. It is translated as CASSLTGWEQFF. The chain links TRBV11-3 to TRBJ2-1; D ambiguous. CDR1 and CDR2 from the germline V gene are SGHNT and YENEEA. With 2 bases removed from V and 10 bases from J, the gap between germline ends came to 9 bases. The length of the CDR3 is 12 residues.

The gene calls are TRBV28 and TRBJ1-4; a possible D gene is TRBD1 (5 bases). The ends were cut back, 3 bases at V and 8 bases at J, with 16 bases in the middle. In germline, CDR1 is MDHEN, CDR2 SYDVKM. CDR3 length: 15 amino acids. The CDR3 nucleotides are TGTGCCAGCAGTTTCCTCCAAGCGTGGGGCGAAAAACTGTTTTTT. Protein product: CASSFLQAWGEKLFF.

V is TRBV6-5 and J is TRBJ2-3, with D hard to call. Germline V gene lookup returns CDR1 MNHEY and CDR2 SVGAGI. The CDR3 sequence is 11 residues long. Trimming pared 7 bases from V and 5 bases from J, leaving 7 bases between. The CDR3 spells CASIKGDTQYF. CDR3 nucleotide sequence: TGTGCCAGCATCAAAGGAGATACGCAGTATTTT.

The V call is TRBV9, the J call TRBJ2-2; TRBD2 aligns across 10 bases. With V trimmed by 2 bases and J by 0 bases, 1 base remained unmatched. From germline, CDR1 is SGDLS and CDR2 YYNGEE. The length of the CDR3 is 16 residues. The CDR3 DNA reads as TGTGCCAGCAGCGTGACTAGCGGGTCGAACACCGGGGAGCTGTTTTTT. Protein product: CASSVTSGSNTGELFF.

The chain combines TRBV5-4 with TRBJ2-1; the match to TRBD2 covers 8 bases. The germline CDR1 and CDR2 sequences are SGHNT and YYREEE (reference sequence). Germline trimming cut 2 bases from V and 2 bases from J; bases unmatched to any gene: 0. The CDR3 is 14 residues long. DNA of the CDR3: TGTGCCAGCAGCTTTAGCGGGGCCTACAATGAGCAGTTCTTC. Translated, it gives CASSFSGAYNEQFF.

The V and J genes are TRBV2 and TRBJ2-5; the D call may be TRBD1 or TRBD2 (5 bases each). The J call may be mistaken, given a closer DNA end match to TRBJ2-7. There are 15 residues in the CDR3. From germline, CDR1 is SNHLY and CDR2 FYNNEI. The CDR3 bases are TGTGCCAGCAGTGAATCGGGGACCGGGCCCTACGAGCAGTACTTC. Its protein product is CASSESGTGPYEQYF.

V gene TRBV6-6 combines with J gene TRBJ1-2; D unresolved. V lost 3 bases and J 7 bases, leaving 12 bases between the germline ends. This CDR3 comprises 13 residues. Germline V gene sequence: CDR1 MNHNY, CDR2 SVGAGI (reference sequence). This CDR3 reads CASSYEGRGGYTF. The CDR3 coding sequence is TGTGCCAGCAGTTATGAAGGGCGAGGTGGCTACACCTTC.

V gene TRBV6-5 combines with J gene TRBJ1-1; possible D gene TRBD1, 6 bases. V dropped 0 bases and J dropped 5 bases, with 10 bases sitting between them. In germline, CDR1 is MNHEY, CDR2 SVGAGI. The CDR3 sequence is 14 residues long. CDR3 region: CASSYSPGVTEAFF. The CDR3 nucleotides read TGTGCCAGCAGTTACTCGCCAGGGGTGACTGAAGCTTTCTTT.

The gene calls are TRBV11-2 and TRBJ2-7; D is undetermined. The CDR3 extends over 15 amino acids. Germline V gene sequence: CDR1 SGHAT, CDR2 FQNNGV. V lost 5 bases to trimming and J lost 6 bases, with 20 bases between them. The CDR3 sequence: CASSQGSGQNGEQYF. DNA of the CDR3: TGTGCCAGCAGCCAAGGAAGTGGGCAAAACGGCGAGCAGTACTTC.

The CDR3 is CASSLEGGRATDTQYF. Here the CDR3 DNA reads TGCGCCAGCAGCTTGGAAGGCGGGAGAGCCACAGATACGCAGTATTTT. The chain recombines TRBV5-1 with TRBJ2-3; 7 nucleotides line up with TRBD2. The CDR3 covers 16 residues. Germline V lookup: CDR1 SGHRS, CDR2 YFSETQ. V shed 0 bases, J shed 2 bases, and the junction held 6 bases outside the gene matches.

This chain connects TRBV7-6 to TRBJ2-2; no reliable D call. This CDR3 contains 15 residues. The V and J ends lost 1 base and 4 bases respectively, with 10 bases between them. Per germline, CDR1 SGHVS and CDR2 FNYEAQ. Here the CDR3 reads CASSLEEGLTGELFF. Here the CDR3 DNA reads TGTGCCAGCAGCTTAGAAGAAGGGCTCACCGGGGAGCTGTTTTTT. The variable domain in full, completed from reference TRBV7-6 and TRBJ2-2, reads GAGVSQSPRYKVTKRGQDVALRCDPISGHVSLYWYRQALGQGPEFLTYFNYEAQQDKSGLPNDRFSAERPEGSISTLTIQRTEQRDSAMYRCASSLEEGLTGELFFGEGSRLTVL.

The J gene is TRBJ2-1, the V gene TRBV27; D gene uncertain. V was clipped by 5 bases and J by 2 bases, with 16 bases between them. Germline V lookup: CDR1 MNHEY, CDR2 SMNVEV (reference sequence). The CDR3 spans 16 residues. CDR3 in amino acids: CASSPLDSRPYNEQFF. The CDR3 DNA follows: TGTGCCAGCAGTCCCCTAGACTCCAGACCCTACAATGAGCAGTTCTTC.

This chain uses TRBV5-2 with TRBJ2-7; the D call of TRBD1 is as the table states it, not checked on the DNA. TRBV5-2 is a listed pseudogene. The length of the CDR3 is 13 residues. The CDR3 DNA sequence: TGTGCCAGCAGCTTAGGTTTGGGCGACGAGCAGTACTTC. Amino acid sequence: CASSLGLGDEQYF.

The chain carries TRBV27 and TRBJ1-2; tentatively, D is TRBD1 (5 bases). This CDR3 region has 15 residues. Trimming removed 5 bases from V and 4 bases from J, with 17 bases in between. Germline loops: CDR1 MNHEY, CDR2 SMNVEV (reference sequence). CDR3 DNA: TGTGCCAGCAGTCCCCGTCGAGAGGGGAGCTATGGCTACACCTTC. It translates to CASSPRREGSYGYTF.